These T cell receptor beta chains were read from a single sample in a study of T cells after yellow fever vaccination. TCRdb analysed the 5' RACE reads with MiXCR anew, one entry per CDR3 protein. The sample includes roughly 300,000 distinct CDR3 sequences, less than 9.5% seen only once; the top ten take 17%. Sequences were derived from PBMCs, sampled approximately 47 days after the first yellow fever vaccination. These receptors all stem from a young man who received the YFV17D yellow fever vaccine. The CDR3 runs from the conserved cysteine through the conserved F or W.

TRBJ1-1	TRBV9	CASSVGTVNTEAFF
TRBJ2-2	TRBV11-3	CASSLGRPGPNTGELFF
TRBJ2-7	TRBV20-1	CSASFGTGRISYEQYF
TRBJ1-6	TRBV5-1	CASSLFPPGPLHF
TRBJ2-3	TRBV12-3/TRBV12-4	CASSLVEDTDTQYF
TRBJ1-2	TRBV5-4	CASSFYDGYTF
TRBJ2-1	TRBV7-9	CASSLPSYNEQFF
TRBJ1-1	TRBV3-1	CASSQEWGTEAFF
TRBJ2-1	TRBV12-3/TRBV12-4	CASSLRGGTNEQFF
TRBJ2-2	TRBV3-1	CASSQRGTGELFF
TRBJ1-6	TRBV27	CASSLFGPLDSYNSPLHF
TRBJ1-4	TRBV5-4	CASSSTGSGTNEKLFF
TRBJ2-6	TRBV5-4	CASSLARTGRISGANVLTF
TRBJ2-3	TRBV5-4	CASSLKSGGADTQYF
TRBJ2-7	TRBV10-2	CASSEWGGYEQYF
TRBJ1-1	TRBV7-2	CASSLVGRLLNTEAFF
TRBJ1-1	TRBV9	CASSAQGGTDTEAFF